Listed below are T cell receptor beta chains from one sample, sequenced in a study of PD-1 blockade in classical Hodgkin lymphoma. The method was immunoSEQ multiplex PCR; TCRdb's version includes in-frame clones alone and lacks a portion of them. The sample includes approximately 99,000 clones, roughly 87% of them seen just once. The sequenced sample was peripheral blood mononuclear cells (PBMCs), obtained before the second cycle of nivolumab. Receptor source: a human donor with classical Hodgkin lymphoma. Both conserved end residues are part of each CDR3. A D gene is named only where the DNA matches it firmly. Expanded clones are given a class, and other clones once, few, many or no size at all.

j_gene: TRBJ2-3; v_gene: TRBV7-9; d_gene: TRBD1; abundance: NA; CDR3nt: TGTGCCAGCAGCCCTGACAGGGGGAGTGCAGATACGCAGTATTTT; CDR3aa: CASSPDRGSADTQYF
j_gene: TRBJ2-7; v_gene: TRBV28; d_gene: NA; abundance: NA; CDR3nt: TGTGCCAGCAGTCCCAGCTCCTACGAGCAGTACTTC; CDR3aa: CASSPSSYEQYF
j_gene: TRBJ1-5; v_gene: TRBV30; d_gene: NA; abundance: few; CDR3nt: TGTGCCTGGAGTGCCCTTGGCCAGCCCCAGCATTTT; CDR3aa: CAWSALGQPQHF
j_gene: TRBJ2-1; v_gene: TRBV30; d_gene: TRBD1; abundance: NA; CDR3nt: TGTGCCTGGTCTCAGGGGGCAGGCTACAATGAGCAGTTCTTC; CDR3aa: CAWSQGAGYNEQFF
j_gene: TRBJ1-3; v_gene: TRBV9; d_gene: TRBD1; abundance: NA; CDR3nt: TGTGCCAGCAGCTCAACGGATACAGGGGGCCTTGGAAACACCATATATTTT; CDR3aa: CASSSTDTGGLGNTIYF
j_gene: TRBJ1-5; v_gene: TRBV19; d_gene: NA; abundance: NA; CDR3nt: TGTGCCAGTAGTATATCACGGCAGGCCTATCAGCCCCAGCATTTT; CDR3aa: CASSISRQAYQPQHF
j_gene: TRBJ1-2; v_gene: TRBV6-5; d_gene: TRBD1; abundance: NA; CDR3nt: TGTGCCAGCAGTTACGAGACAGGGGTCGGCTACACCTTC; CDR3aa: CASSYETGVGYTF
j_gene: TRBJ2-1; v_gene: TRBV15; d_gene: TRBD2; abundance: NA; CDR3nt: TGTGCCACCAGCAGCCCCCGGACTAGCGGGAATGAGCAGTTCTTC; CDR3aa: CATSSPRTSGNEQFF
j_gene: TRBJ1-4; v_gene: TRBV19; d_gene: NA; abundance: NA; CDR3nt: TGTGCCAGTACCCGGACCCACGGGGCGGGTAATGAAAAACTGTTTTTT; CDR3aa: CASTRTHGAGNEKLFF
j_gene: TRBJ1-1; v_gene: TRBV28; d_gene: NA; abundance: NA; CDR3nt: TGTGCCAGCAAGGGAGCCAGTGAAGCTTTCTTT; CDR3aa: CASKGASEAFF
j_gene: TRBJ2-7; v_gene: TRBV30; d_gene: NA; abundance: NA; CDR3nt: TGTGCCTGGAGTGTAGGCGTCGCTACCTACGAGCAGTACTTC; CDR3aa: CAWSVGVATYEQYF
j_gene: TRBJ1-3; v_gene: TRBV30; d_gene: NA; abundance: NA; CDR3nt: TGTGCCCACATCGGGCAAAGCTCTGGAAACACCATATATTTT; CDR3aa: CAHIGQSSGNTIYF
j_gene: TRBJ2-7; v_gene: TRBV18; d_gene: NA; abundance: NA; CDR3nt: TGTGCCAGCTCACCCGAAGGACAGCGAACCTACGAGCAGTACTTC; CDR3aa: CASSPEGQRTYEQYF
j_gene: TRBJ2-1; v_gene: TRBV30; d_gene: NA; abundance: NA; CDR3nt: TGTGCCTGGAGTGTCCCCCTTCTGGGGGAGCAGTTCTTC; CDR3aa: CAWSVPLLGEQFF
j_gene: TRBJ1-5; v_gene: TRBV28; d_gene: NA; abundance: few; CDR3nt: TGTGCCAGCAGTTTTACAGCAGGAGGTGGCAATCAGCCCCAGCATTTT; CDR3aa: CASSFTAGGGNQPQHF
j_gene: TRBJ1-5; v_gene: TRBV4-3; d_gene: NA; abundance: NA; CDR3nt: TGCGCCAGCAGCCATACTGCAGGGTACGGGTATCAGCCCCAGCATTTT; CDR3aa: CASSHTAGYGYQPQHF
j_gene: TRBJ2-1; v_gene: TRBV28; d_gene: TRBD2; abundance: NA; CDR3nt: TGTGCCAGCAGTTTACGAGGACTAGCGGGAAATGAGCAGTTCTTC; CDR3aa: CASSLRGLAGNEQFF
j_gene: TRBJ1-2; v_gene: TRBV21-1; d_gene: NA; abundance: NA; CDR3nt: TGTGCCAGCTCCTGCGGGGCAGGGTTACAAGACTATGGCTACACCTTC; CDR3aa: CASSCGAGLQDYGYTF
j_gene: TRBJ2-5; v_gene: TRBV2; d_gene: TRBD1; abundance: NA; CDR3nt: TGTGCCAGCAACTGGGACAGCCAAGAGACCCAGTACTTC; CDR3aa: CASNWDSQETQYF
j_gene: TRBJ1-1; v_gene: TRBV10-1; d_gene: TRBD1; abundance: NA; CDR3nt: TGCGCCAGCAGCCTTACAGGGGGCGGCACTGAAGCTTTCTTT; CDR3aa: CASSLTGGGTEAFF
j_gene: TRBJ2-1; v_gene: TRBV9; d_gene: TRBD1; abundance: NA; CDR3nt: TGTGCCAGCAGCCCCGGGACAGGGGTCGACAATGAGCAGTTCTTC; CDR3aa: CASSPGTGVDNEQFF
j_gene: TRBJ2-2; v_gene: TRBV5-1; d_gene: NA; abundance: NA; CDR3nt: TGCGCCAGCAGCTTAACGGGACGGACCACCGGGGAGCTGTTTTTT; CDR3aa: CASSLTGRTTGELFF
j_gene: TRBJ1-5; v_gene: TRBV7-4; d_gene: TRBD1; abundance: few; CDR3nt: TGTGCCAGCAGCATTGGACAGGGATGCCAGCCCCAGCATTTT; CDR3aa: CASSIGQGCQPQHF
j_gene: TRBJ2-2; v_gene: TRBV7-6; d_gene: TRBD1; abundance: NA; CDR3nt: TGTGCCAGCAGCTCGCCCCCCCCGCAGCCAGGGGGCACCGGGGAGCTGTTTTTT; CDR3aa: CASSSPPPQPGGTGELFF
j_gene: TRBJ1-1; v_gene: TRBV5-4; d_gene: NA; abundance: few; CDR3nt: TGTGCCAGCAGCTTGGAACTAGGATGGGAAGCTTTCTTT; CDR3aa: CASSLELGWEAFF
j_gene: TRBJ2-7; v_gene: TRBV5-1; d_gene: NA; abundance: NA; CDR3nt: TGCGCCAGCAGTGAAGGGTCCTACGAGCAGTACTTC; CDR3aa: CASSEGSYEQYF
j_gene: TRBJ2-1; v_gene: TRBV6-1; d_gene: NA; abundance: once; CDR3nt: TGTGCCAGCAGTGAAGCCTCTGTTTTTAATGAGCAGTTCTTC; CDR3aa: CASSEASVFNEQFF
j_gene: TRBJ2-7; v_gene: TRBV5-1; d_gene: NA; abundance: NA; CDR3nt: TGCGCCAGCAGCCCGGGGGAAAACACCTACGAGCAGTACTTC; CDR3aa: CASSPGENTYEQYF
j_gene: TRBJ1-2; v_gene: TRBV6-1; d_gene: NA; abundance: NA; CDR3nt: TGTGCCAGCAGTCAGTACTATGGCTACACCTTC; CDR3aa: CASSQYYGYTF
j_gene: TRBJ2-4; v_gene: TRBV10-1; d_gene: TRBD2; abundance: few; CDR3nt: TGCGCCAGCAGTGAAGGGCTAGCGGGGGCCAAAAACATTCAGTACTTC; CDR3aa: CASSEGLAGAKNIQYF
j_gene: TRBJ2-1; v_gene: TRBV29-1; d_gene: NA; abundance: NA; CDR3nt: TGCAGCGTTGAAGATGGTCCCAGGGTATACTACAATGAGCAGTTCTTC; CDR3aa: CSVEDGPRVYYNEQFF
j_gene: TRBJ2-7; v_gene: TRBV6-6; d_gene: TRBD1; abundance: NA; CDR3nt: TGTGCCAGCACACTTACAGGGGACTACGAGCAGTACTTC; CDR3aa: CASTLTGDYEQYF
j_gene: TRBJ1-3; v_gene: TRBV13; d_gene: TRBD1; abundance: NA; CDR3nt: TGTGCCAGCAGCTTAGGGGACAGGGTCTCTGGAAACACCATATATTTT; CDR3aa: CASSLGDRVSGNTIYF
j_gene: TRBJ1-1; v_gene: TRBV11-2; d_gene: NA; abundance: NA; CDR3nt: TGTGCCAGCAGCACAACAGGGAACACTGAAGCTTTCTTT; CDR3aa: CASSTTGNTEAFF
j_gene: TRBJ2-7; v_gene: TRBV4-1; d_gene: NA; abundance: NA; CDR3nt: TGCGCCAGCAGCCCTCGGAAGGGGTACGAGCAGTACTTC; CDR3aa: CASSPRKGYEQYF
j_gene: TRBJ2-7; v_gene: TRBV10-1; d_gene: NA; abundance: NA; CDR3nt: TGCGCCAGCAGTGAGGCGTCTAGCTTGCACGAGCAGTACTTC; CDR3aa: CASSEASSLHEQYF
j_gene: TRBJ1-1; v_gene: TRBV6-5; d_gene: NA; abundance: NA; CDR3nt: TGTGCCAGCAGTTCACCCGCGACAGGGAACACTGAAGCTTTCTTT; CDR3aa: CASSSPATGNTEAFF
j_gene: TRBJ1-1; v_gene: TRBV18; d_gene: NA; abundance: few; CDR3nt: TGTGCCAGCTCACCTCAGGGCACTGAAGCTTTCTTT; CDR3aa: CASSPQGTEAFF
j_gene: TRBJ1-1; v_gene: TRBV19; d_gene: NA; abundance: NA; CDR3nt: TGTGCCAGTAGTATTCAACACACTGAAGCTTTCTTT; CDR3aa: CASSIQHTEAFF
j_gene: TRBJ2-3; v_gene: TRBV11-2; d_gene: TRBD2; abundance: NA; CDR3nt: TGTGCCAGCAGCCCCCTAGCGGGAGTTTGGACAGATACGCAGTATTTT; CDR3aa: CASSPLAGVWTDTQYF
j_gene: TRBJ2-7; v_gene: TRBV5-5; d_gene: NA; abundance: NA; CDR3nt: TGTGCCAGCAGCTTCGGGGTCGGAGCGAACTCCTACGAGCAGTACTTC; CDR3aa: CASSFGVGANSYEQYF
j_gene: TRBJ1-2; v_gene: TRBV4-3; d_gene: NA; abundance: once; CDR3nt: TGCGCCAGCAGCCAAGGGACACGTCTTTCGAGGGGTGGCTACACCTTC; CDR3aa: CASSQGTRLSRGGYTF
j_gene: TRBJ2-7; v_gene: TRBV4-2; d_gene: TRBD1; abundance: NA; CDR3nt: TGTGCCAGCAGCCTTGTGACCGGGACAGAGAATTACGAGCAGTACTTC; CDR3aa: CASSLVTGTENYEQYF
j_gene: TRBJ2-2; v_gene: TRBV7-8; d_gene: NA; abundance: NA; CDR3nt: TGTGCCAGCAGCTATTACCCGCATTCCGGGGAGCTGTTTTTT; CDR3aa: CASSYYPHSGELFF
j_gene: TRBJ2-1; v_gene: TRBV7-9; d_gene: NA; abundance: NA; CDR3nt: TGTGCCAGCAGCTTAGCTCTTGTCGGACAGCGGGTCTACAATGAGCAGTTCTTC; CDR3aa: CASSLALVGQRVYNEQFF
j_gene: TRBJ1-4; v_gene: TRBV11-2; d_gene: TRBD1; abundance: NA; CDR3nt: TGTGCCAGCAGCTCCTTACAGGGGATGGAGGAAAAACTGTTTTTT; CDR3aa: CASSSLQGMEEKLFF
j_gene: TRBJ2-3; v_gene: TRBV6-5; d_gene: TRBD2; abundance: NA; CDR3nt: TGTGCCAGCAGTTCGAACGGGAGGGGCACAGATACGCAGTATTTT; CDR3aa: CASSSNGRGTDTQYF
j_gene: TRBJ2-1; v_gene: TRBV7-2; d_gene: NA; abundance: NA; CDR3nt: TGTGCCAGCAGCTCCTGGACGGACTACAATGAGCAGTTCTTC; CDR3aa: CASSSWTDYNEQFF
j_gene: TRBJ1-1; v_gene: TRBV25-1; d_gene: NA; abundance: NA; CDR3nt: TGTGCCAGCGCTGTGGCGGTGAACACTGAAGCTTTCTTT; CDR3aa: CASAVAVNTEAFF
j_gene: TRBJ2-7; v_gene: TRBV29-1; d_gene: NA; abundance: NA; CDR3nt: TGCAGCGCCTCGGGGGGCAGCTACGAGCAGTACTTC; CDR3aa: CSASGGSYEQYF
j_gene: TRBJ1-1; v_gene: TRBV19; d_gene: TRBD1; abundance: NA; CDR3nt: TGTGCCAGCACCGGACAGGCGGGGGAAGCTTTCTTT; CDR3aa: CASTGQAGEAFF
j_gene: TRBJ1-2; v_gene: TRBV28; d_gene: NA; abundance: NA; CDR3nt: TGTGCCAGCAGTCCCGCGGGGAATTTCTATGGCTACACCTTC; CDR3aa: CASSPAGNFYGYTF
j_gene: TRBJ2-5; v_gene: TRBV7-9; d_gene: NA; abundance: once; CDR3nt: TGTGCCAGCGGAGGGAGGCAAGAGACCCAGTACTTC; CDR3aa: CASGGRQETQYF
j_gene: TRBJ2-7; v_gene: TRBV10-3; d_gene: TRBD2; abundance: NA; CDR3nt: TGTGCCATCAGTGAGTCTATTACTAGCGGGAGTCCATACGAGCAGTACTTC; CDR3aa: CAISESITSGSPYEQYF